This TCR beta chain came from a study of metastatic and nonmetastatic thyroid tumors. Deletions cut 1 base from V and 4 bases from J, with 12 bases between. Germline V gene lookup returns CDR1 SGHDT and CDR2 YYEEEE. The CDR3 is made up of 15 amino acids. TCRdb recomputed clones from the PCR reads via MiXCR. The profile shows tens of thousands of clones, about 16% of them singletons. Many counts were recorded for this clone. All patients were treatment-naive before thyroid surgery. The receptor was derived from a male donor with papillary thyroid cancer or a benign thyroid nodule (not recorded which). Some clones in this sample may be carry-over from other donors' samples. Sequencing was performed on blood. This chain connects TRBV5-6 to TRBJ1-5, with D possibly matching TRBD1 (6 bases). The CDR3 loop is CASSLTSTGNQPQHF. The CDR3 DNA reads as TGTGCCAGCAGCTTGACCTCAACAGGGAATCAGCCCCAGCATTTT.